This TCR beta chain is from a study of CD8+CD57+ T cells in acquired aplastic anemia. On the study more broadly: DNA from sorted CD4+ and CD8+ cells averaged roughly 3.2 ug. Regarding the study as a whole: Fewer than 30 CD8+ CDR3 sequences were shared between patients and controls.

As regards this clonotype: The antigen remains unidentified.

The CDR3 runs 17 residues. Germline lookup yields CDR1 DFQATT and CDR2 SNEGSKA (reference sequence). The V and J ends lost 0 bases and 0 bases respectively, with 18 bases between them. By flow cytometry, patients selected for sequencing had shown an expansion of CD8+CD57+ cells. Using genomic DNA as the template, TCR beta VDJ and CDR3 profiling was carried out. TCRdb reanalysed the reads using MiXCR and keeps one entry per CDR3 protein. The sample consists of around 130,000 distinct CDR3 sequences, over 55% of them appearing once. V gene TRBV20-1 combines with J gene TRBJ2-7; D perhaps matches TRBD1 (5 bases). Sequenced sample: sorted CD4+, CD8+, or CD8+CD57+ T cells (not recorded which) from PBMCs. The source is a human donor with aplastic anemia. The CDR3 DNA sequence: TGCAGTGCTAGAGACCTAACCCGGACACGGAGCTCCTACGAGCAGTACTTC. This sequence encodes CSARDLTRTRSSYEQYF.